This is a list of T cell receptor beta chains from one sample in a study of brain T cells in children with intractable seizures. Clones were sequenced by immunoSEQ multiplex PCR, and TCRdb holds only the in-frame ones, with some missing. This sample yields around 340,000 clones, of which over 90% are seen a single time; about 6% belongs to the top ten. The sequenced sample was peripheral blood, obtained roughly 5 months after surgery. Receptors originate from a boy under two years old with tuberous sclerosis and intractable seizures. CDR3s include the opening cysteine and the closing phenylalanine or tryptophan. A D gene is named only where the DNA matches it firmly. For some rows the clone size is stated as once, few or many, or as a class when expanded; others skip it.

TRBV6-5	.	TRBJ2-5	.	CASGRREIIETQYF	TGTGCCAGCGGCAGACGGGAGATCATCGAGACCCAGTACTTC
TRBV6-5	.	TRBJ2-3	.	CASSKWRDTQYF	TGTGCCAGCAGTAAATGGCGAGATACGCAGTATTTT
TRBV3-1/TRBV3-2	TRBD1	TRBJ2-7	few	CASRSTGEAYEQYF	TGTGCCAGCAGGTCGACAGGGGAGGCCTACGAGCAGTACTTC
TRBV3-1/TRBV3-2	.	TRBJ1-3	few	CASRSDTVNTIYF	TGTGCCAGCAGGAGTGACACGGTAAACACCATATATTTT
TRBV6-5	.	TRBJ2-7	.	CASSYRPGYEQYF	TGTGCCAGCAGTTACCGACCGGGCTACGAGCAGTACTTC
TRBV11-1	.	TRBJ2-4	once	CASSLDFGNSKNIQYF	TGTGCCAGCAGCTTAGATTTTGGCAATTCCAAAAACATTCAGTACTTC
TRBV6-4	.	TRBJ2-1	.	CASSDSGGGHYNEQFF	TGTGCCAGCAGTGACTCTGGGGGGGGACACTACAATGAGCAGTTCTTC
TRBV10-3	.	TRBJ2-1	.	CAIKGASGNEQFF	TGTGCCATCAAAGGGGCCTCAGGGAATGAGCAGTTCTTC
TRBV7-6	TRBD2	TRBJ2-1	.	CASSLASGRSYNEQFF	TGTGCCAGCAGCTTAGCGAGCGGGAGATCCTACAATGAGCAGTTCTTC
TRBV7-9	TRBD1	TRBJ1-1	.	CASSLNRGSEAFF	TGTGCCAGCAGCCTAAACAGGGGCTCTGAAGCTTTCTTT
TRBV25-1	.	TRBJ1-1	few	CASSVGTEAFF	TGTGCCAGCAGTGTAGGAACTGAAGCTTTCTTT
TRBV18	.	TRBJ1-1	.	CASSPFAVTEAFF	TGTGCCAGCTCACCATTTGCGGTCACTGAAGCTTTCTTT
TRBV27	.	TRBJ2-7	once	CASSSSIEYEQYF	TGTGCCAGCAGCTCATCAATCGAATACGAGCAGTACTTC
TRBV2	.	TRBJ1-6	.	CASSERQPNNSPLHF	TGTGCCAGCAGTGAGCGACAGCCTAATAATTCACCCCTCCACTTT
TRBV5-6	TRBD1	TRBJ1-1	.	CASSPRGGATEAFF	TGTGCCAGCAGCCCGAGAGGGGGCGCGACTGAAGCTTTCTTT
TRBV11-3	.	TRBJ2-2	few	CASSHRLGAGTGELFF	TGTGCCAGCAGCCATAGGCTGGGCGCCGGGACCGGGGAGCTGTTTTTT
TRBV2	.	TRBJ1-6	.	CASSGMGLDSPLHF	TGTGCCAGCAGTGGAATGGGACTGGATTCACCCCTCCACTTT
TRBV7-3	.	TRBJ2-2	.	CASSQPRDKGTGELFF	TGTGCCAGCAGCCAACCCCGGGACAAGGGAACCGGGGAGCTGTTTTTT
TRBV30	.	TRBJ1-5	.	CAWSEQGHQPQHF	TGTGCCTGGAGTGAACAGGGTCATCAGCCCCAGCATTTT
TRBV10-3	TRBD1	TRBJ1-6	.	CASKTGERESPLHF	TGTGCCTCCAAGACAGGGGAGAGGGAATCACCCCTCCACTTT
TRBV18	TRBD1	TRBJ1-1	.	CASSKQGADTEAFF	TGTGCCAGCTCAAAACAGGGGGCGGACACTGAAGCTTTCTTT
TRBV7-8	TRBD2	TRBJ2-7	.	CASSLRAGETHSYEQYF	TGTGCCAGCAGCTTAAGGGCGGGGGAAACACACTCCTACGAGCAGTACTTC
TRBV7-9	TRBD2	TRBJ2-3	.	CASSYGLAGATDTQYF	TGTGCCAGCAGCTACGGACTAGCGGGGGCCACAGATACGCAGTATTTT
TRBV6-5	.	TRBJ1-4	.	CASYRFREKLFF	TGTGCCAGCTACAGGTTCCGTGAAAAACTGTTTTTT
TRBV28	.	TRBJ2-5	.	CASSLRQPQQETQYF	TGTGCCAGCAGTTTGAGGCAGCCCCAACAAGAGACCCAGTACTTC
TRBV27	.	TRBJ1-5	.	CASMRKQGGNQPQHF	TGTGCCAGCATGAGGAAACAGGGCGGTAATCAGCCCCAGCATTTT
TRBV2	.	TRBJ1-2	.	CASSSSGDQGLSYGYTF	TGTGCCAGCAGTTCCTCCGGGGATCAGGGACTATCCTATGGCTACACCTTC